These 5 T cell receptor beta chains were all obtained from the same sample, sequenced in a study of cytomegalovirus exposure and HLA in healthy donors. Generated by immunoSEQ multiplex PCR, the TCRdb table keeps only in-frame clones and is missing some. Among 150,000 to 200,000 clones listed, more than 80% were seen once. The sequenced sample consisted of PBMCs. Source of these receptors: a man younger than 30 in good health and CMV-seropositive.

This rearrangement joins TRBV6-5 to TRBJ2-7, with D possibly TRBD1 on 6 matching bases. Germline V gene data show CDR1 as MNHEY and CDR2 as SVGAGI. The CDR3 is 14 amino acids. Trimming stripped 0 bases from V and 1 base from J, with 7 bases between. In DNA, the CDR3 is TGTGCCAGCAGTTACTCGCAGGGGTCCTACGAGCAGTACTTC. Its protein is CASSYSQGSYEQYF.

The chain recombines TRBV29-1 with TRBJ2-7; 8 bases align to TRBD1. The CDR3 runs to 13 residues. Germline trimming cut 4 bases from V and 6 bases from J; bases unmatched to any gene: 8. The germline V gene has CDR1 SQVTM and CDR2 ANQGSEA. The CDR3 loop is CSVGHRGIGEQYF. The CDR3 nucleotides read TGCAGCGTTGGCCACAGGGGGATTGGCGAGCAGTACTTC.

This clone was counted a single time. The CDR3 sequence is CASHIRTGGGGPQHF. The DNA of the CDR3 is TGTGCCAGCCACATACGGACAGGGGGCGGGGGGCCCCAGCATTTT. The chain couples TRBV19 to TRBJ1-5; 11 bases agree with TRBD1. Germline CDR1 and CDR2: LNHDA and SQIVND (reference sequence). CDR3 size: 15 residues. Trimming removed 9 bases from V and 9 bases from J; junction bases left unmatched: 13.

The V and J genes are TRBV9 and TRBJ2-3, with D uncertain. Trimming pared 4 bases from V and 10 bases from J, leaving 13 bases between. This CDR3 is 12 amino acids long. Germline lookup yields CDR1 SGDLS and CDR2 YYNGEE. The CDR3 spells CASSRATIPQYF. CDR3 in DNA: TGTGCCAGCAGCCGTGCTACGATTCCGCAGTATTTT.

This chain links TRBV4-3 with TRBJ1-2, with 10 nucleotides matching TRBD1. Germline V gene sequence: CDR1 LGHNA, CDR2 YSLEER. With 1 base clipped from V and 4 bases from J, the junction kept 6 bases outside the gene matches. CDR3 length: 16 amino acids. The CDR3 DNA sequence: TGCGCCAGCAGCCAAGCCGCGACAGGGGGCGGCTATGGCTACACCTTC. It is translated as CASSQAATGGGYGYTF.